Listed here are 24 T cell receptor beta chains from one sample, sequenced in a study of tumor-infiltrating lymphocytes in primary liver carcinoma. Germline DNA was also extracted, with blood RNA taken from unsorted whole blood. TCR beta cDNA came from approximately 540 ng total RNA, primed with a constant-region primer. A slightly modified ARM-PCR protocol with three nested multiplex PCR rounds produced these TCR beta libraries. The two initial PCR rounds, around 11 cycles each, used TRBV1-TRBV30 forward and C-beta reverse primers. TCRdb processed the multiplex PCR reads anew with MiXCR; each CDR3 protein has one entry. The sample lists 300,000 to 350,000 distinct CDR3 sequences; approximately 64% were seen once. What was sequenced was peripheral blood. The receptors shown here come from a man aged 35-49 years with primary liver carcinoma and hepatitis B virus infection.

This clonotype was detected many times. The rearrangement uses TRBV4-2 and TRBJ2-4; 8 nucleotides align to TRBD2. This CDR3 contains 17 residues. The germline CDR1 and CDR2 sequences are LGHNA and YNFKEQ. J gave up 8 bases and V 3 bases, and 15 bases lay outside the gene matches. CDR3 coding DNA: TGTGCCAGCAGCCAGGACCCTTTTGGTAGCGGGATAGACATTCAGTACTTC. This codes for CASSQDPFGSGIDIQYF.

Worth noting for this clonotype: At one boundary the junction diverges from the germline segment, which might be a read error. This chain uses TRBV10-3 with TRBJ2-5; D may correspond to TRBD1 or TRBD2 (5 bases each). Looked up from germline, CDR1 is ENHRY and CDR2 is SYGVKD. The CDR3 loop spans 14 amino acids. DNA of the CDR3: TGTGCCACACGACCGGGAACGGGACGAGAGACCCAGTGCTTC. This sequence encodes CATRPGTGRETQCF.

This clonotype was picked up many times. The rearrangement uses TRBV11-2 and TRBJ2-7; D assignment may be TRBD1 or TRBD2 (5 bases each). The CDR3 length is 17 residues. Germline V gene lookup returns CDR1 SGHAT and CDR2 FQNNGV. The V and J ends lost 6 bases and 2 bases respectively, with 23 bases between them. This CDR3 reads CASSPLEGRGLAYEQYF. As DNA, the CDR3 is TGTGCCAGCAGTCCACTCGAGGGGCGCGGACTCGCCTACGAGCAGTACTTC.

The genes are TRBV6-5 and TRBJ2-7; D gene ambiguous. The CDR3 totals 13 residues. Per germline, CDR1 MNHEY and CDR2 SVGAGI. With 4 bases removed from V and 3 bases from J, the gap between germline ends came to 10 bases. The CDR3 DNA reads TGTGCCAGCAGTTCAGGCTCCCTCTACGAGCAGTACTTC. This gives the protein CASSSGSLYEQYF.

Note on this clonotype: A much more abundant neighbour one base away suggests this may be a read error. The chain couples TRBV4-1 to TRBJ2-5; D is possibly TRBD1 (5 bases). The CDR3 runs 14 residues. Per the germline V gene, CDR1 is MGHRA and CDR2 is YSYEKL. The CDR3 nucleotides are TGCGCCAGCAGCCAACAGGGTCCGCGAGAGGCCCAGTACTTC. This gives the protein CASSQQGPREAQYF.

V gene TRBV28 combines with J gene TRBJ1-6; D remains ambiguous. Trimming took off 7 bases at V and 8 bases at J, with 15 bases between the two ends. Germline CDR1 and CDR2: MDHEN and SYDVKM. This CDR3 has 14 amino acids. The CDR3 loop is CASIMSRSDSPLHF. CDR3 bases: TGTGCCAGCATAATGTCCCGCAGCGATTCACCCCTCCACTTT.

As concerns this clonotype: Its ends do not fully match the called genes, so a read error is possible. The J gene is TRBJ1-2, the V gene TRBV5-6, with 8 positions matching TRBD1. The V gene's germline CDR1 is SGHDT and CDR2 YYEEEE. The CDR3 loop spans 13 amino acids. The CDR3 nucleotides read TGTGTCAGCAGCTTAGTTGGGACAGGAGACTACACCTTC. Translating it yields CVSSLVGTGDYTF.

A note on this clonotype: Sequence at one end of the junction differs from germline and may be a read error. V is TRBV4-1 and J is TRBJ2-5, with TRBD2 identical over 10 bases. The CDR3 loop spans 18 amino acids. Germline-derived CDR1 and CDR2 are MGHRA and YSYEKL. The CDR3 DNA sequence: TGCGCCAGTAGCCAAGATCTGTACGGACTAGCGGACCAAGAGACCCAGTACTTC. Translated, it gives CASSQDLYGLADQETQYF.

This clonotype was recorded at least ten times. The rearrangement links TRBV29-1 to TRBJ1-1; TRBD1 might be the D (6 bases). V was clipped by 5 bases and J by 1 base, with 14 bases between them. The CDR3 contains 14 residues. Germline lookup yields CDR1 SQVTM and CDR2 ANQGSEA. The CDR3 region is CSVSRQVKNTEAFF. CDR3 in DNA: TGCAGCGTTTCTCGACAGGTGAAGAACACTGAAGCTTTCTTT.

Concerning this clonotype itself: A read error may be the cause here, since a much bigger clone is one base away. DNA for the CDR3: TGTGCCAGCAGTTCCATCGGGGCGGGGGTGAGCCCCTACAATGAGCAGTTCTTC. Amino acid sequence: CASSSIGAGVSPYNEQFF. The rearrangement links TRBV6-2 or TRBV6-3 to TRBJ2-1; 7 nucleotides match TRBD2. CDR1 and CDR2 (germline): MNHEY, SVGEGT. With 4 bases clipped from V and 2 bases from J, the junction kept 14 bases outside the gene matches. The length of the CDR3 is 18 residues.

Turning to this clonotype: An end of the junction does not agree with germline; a read error may underlie this. This chain connects TRBV6-2 or TRBV6-3 to TRBJ2-3; D not certain. Per germline, CDR1 MNHEY and CDR2 SVGEGT. The CDR3 has 12 amino acids. For the CDR3, the DNA is TGTGTCAGCAGGCAGACGGCAGATACGCAGTATTTT. It encodes CVSRQTADTQYF.

This clonotype has ten or more counts. The rearrangement links TRBV6-2 or TRBV6-3 to TRBJ1-1; TRBD1 matches at 9 bases. Trimming removed 6 bases from V and 3 bases from J; junction bases left unmatched: 5. CDR3 size: 14 residues. CDR1 MNHEY and CDR2 SVGEGT come from the germline V gene. CDR3 in DNA: TGTGCCAGCAGGGACAGGGGCGGGTACACTGAAGCTTTCTTT. Translated, it gives CASRDRGGYTEAFF.

This clonotype was picked up one time. This clone may be a read error of a much larger clone one base away. The V gene is TRBV29-1, the J gene TRBJ1-3; possibly TRBD1 for D (6 bases). This CDR3 comprises 13 residues. Germline CDR1 is SQVTM and CDR2 is ANQGSEA. This CDR3 is CSVEDSSGNAIYF. CDR3 nucleotide sequence: TGCAGCGTTGAGGACAGCTCTGGAAACGCCATATATTTT.

For this clonotype: The junction departs from the called germline gene at one end, perhaps through a read error. The chain recombines TRBV11-3 with TRBJ2-7; D is unresolved. This CDR3 is 14 amino acids long. Germline values: CDR1 SGHNT, CDR2 YENEEA. CDR3 coding DNA: TGTGCCAGTAGCTTAGGAAAGCACTCCTACGAGCAGTACTTC. It codes for CASSLGKHSYEQYF.

The chain employs TRBV5-1 and TRBJ2-1; possible D gene TRBD1, 5 bases. In germline, CDR1 is SGHRS, CDR2 YFSETQ. The CDR3 totals 14 residues. V was pared by 0 bases and J by 9 bases, with 13 bases between. The CDR3 nucleotides read TGCGCCAGCAGCTTGGATATCAGGGTAAGTGAGCAGTTCTTC. This codes for CASSLDIRVSEQFF.

The chain recombines TRBV4-3 with TRBJ2-3, with no clear D. The ends were cut back, 9 bases at V and 1 base at J, with 14 bases in the middle. The CDR3 has 14 residues. The germline gives CDR1 LGHNA, CDR2 YSLEER. The CDR3 loop reads CASGQDHGTDTQYF. CDR3 in DNA: TGCGCCAGTGGCCAAGATCACGGCACAGATACGCAGTATTTT.

Note on this clonotype: In this CDR3 the conserved last residue, phenylalanine or tryptophan, is missing, so a read error is likely. It is unclear where the CDR3 begins or ends on the DNA, so no DNA is shown, and the CDR3 is as TCRdb lists it. The chain uses TRBV11-1 and TRBJ2-2; TRBD1 reflects the table's D call only, with no check against the DNA. Per germline, CDR1 SGHAT and CDR2 FQDESV (reference sequence). With termini counted, the CDR3 has 14 amino acids. CDR3 loop: CASSDRGDTGELFS.

As regards this clonotype: A junction boundary mismatches the germline segment, possibly from a read error. The J gene is TRBJ2-7, the V gene TRBV11-2; TRBD2 matches 14 bases. The J call may be incorrect, as the DNA end agrees better with TRBJ2-1. Germline-derived CDR1 and CDR2 are SGHAT and FQNNGV. The CDR3 spans 17 residues. The chain's CDR3 is CASSNRLAGGASYEQFF. CDR3 bases: TGTGCTAGCAGCAACCGACTAGCGGGAGGGGCGTCCTACGAGCAGTTCTTC.

As to this clonotype: A much more abundant neighbour one base away suggests this may be a read error. The CDR3 loop is CASSESGGNIQHF. Written as DNA, the CDR3 is TGCGCCAGCAGTGAGTCGGGGGGAAACATTCAGCACTTC. This rearrangement joins TRBV10-1 to TRBJ2-4, with D perhaps TRBD2 (6 bases). The CDR3 loop spans 13 amino acids. Germline V gives CDR1 WNHNN, CDR2 SYGVQD (reference sequence).

As to this clonotype: Germline is not matched at one junction end, which may reflect a read error. The genes are TRBV5-1 and TRBJ2-5; 7 positions match TRBD2. CDR3 length: 15 residues. CDR1 and CDR2 (germline): SGHRS, YFSETQ. The CDR3 DNA is TGCGCCAACAGCTTGGTTGCGGGGGATGGAGAGACCCTGTACTTC. Protein sequence: CANSLVAGDGETLYF.

This clonotype was recorded at least ten times. The chain uses TRBV12-3 or TRBV12-4 and TRBJ2-1; TRBD1 is a possible D gene (6 bases). Trimming stripped 7 bases from V and 5 bases from J, with 15 bases between. The CDR3 contains 14 residues. CDR3 sequence reads: CASTRTDVNNEQFF. Written as DNA, the CDR3 is TGTGCCAGCACCAGGACAGACGTTAACAATGAGCAGTTCTTC.

About this clonotype: One end of the junction varies from germline; a read error may be responsible. This sequence joins TRBV11-2 and TRBJ2-1; D may be TRBD2 (6 bases). The CDR3 length is 14 residues. Looked up from germline, CDR1 is SGHAT and CDR2 is FQNNGV. In DNA form, the CDR3 reads TGTGCTAGCAGCTTCAGTCACGGGAGTAATGAGCAGCTCTTC. It codes for CASSFSHGSNEQLF.

This clonotype occurred a few times. This chain links TRBV5-1 with TRBJ2-3, with 8 bases that match TRBD2. Germline CDR1 and CDR2: SGHRS and YFSETQ. The CDR3 totals 15 residues. J gave up 4 bases and V 2 bases, and 6 bases lay outside the gene matches. The CDR3 DNA is TGCGCCAGCAGCTTAGCGGGAGCCCAGGCAGATACGCAGTATTTT. Its protein is CASSLAGAQADTQYF.

Of note for this clonotype: The junction does not match germline at one end; this may be a read error. V is TRBV28 and J is TRBJ2-1; D is tentatively TRBD1 or TRBD2 (5 bases each). The CDR3 covers 14 residues. Per germline, CDR1 MDHEN and CDR2 SYDVKM. The CDR3 loop reads CASSLAGLGREQFF. CDR3 in DNA: TGTGCCAGCAGTTTGGCCGGACTGGGACGTGAGCAATTCTTC.